The present TCR beta chain was sequenced within a study of CD8+ T cells in alopecia areata. Overall study: Treatment comprised oral tofacitinib, 5 to 10 mg twice daily, in treated patients. Study results and caveats: While patients received tofacitinib, many expanded lesional clones remained present in scalp and blood.

Treatment indicated: oral pan-JAK inhibitor, 5-10 mg twice daily. For this clone: Its antigen is still unknown.

The J segment lost 0 bases and the V segment lost 3 bases, leaving 9 bases of the junction unmatched. There are 17 residues in the CDR3. Germline CDR1 SGHRS, CDR2 YFSETQ. Following RNA extraction, reverse transcription yielded cDNA that acted as the sequencing template. Produced via immunoSEQ multiplex PCR; TCRdb's table is partial and in-frame only. The sample records a few hundred thousand clones, under 40% being singletons. Source: CD4+ T cells sorted from blood, taken between weeks 30 and 35, from a patient treated with tofacitinib. The chain recombines TRBV5-1 with TRBJ2-3; 8 nucleotides agree with TRBD2. This sequence originates from a human donor with alopecia areata. In DNA form, the CDR3 reads TGCGCCAGCAGCTCGATTAAACTAGCGGAGAGCACAGATACGCAGTATTTT. It codes for CASSSIKLAESTDTQYF.